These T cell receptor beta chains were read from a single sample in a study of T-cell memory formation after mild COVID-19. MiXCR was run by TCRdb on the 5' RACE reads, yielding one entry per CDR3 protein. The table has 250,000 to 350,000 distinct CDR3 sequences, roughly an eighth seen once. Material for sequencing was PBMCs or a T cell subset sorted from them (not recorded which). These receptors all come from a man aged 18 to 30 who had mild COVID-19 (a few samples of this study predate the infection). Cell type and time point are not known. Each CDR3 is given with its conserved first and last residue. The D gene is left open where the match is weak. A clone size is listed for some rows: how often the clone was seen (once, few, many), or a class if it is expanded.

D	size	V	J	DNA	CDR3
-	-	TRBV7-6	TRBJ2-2	TGTGCCAGCAGCTTGGAGGGGATGGGGACCTACGCGAACACCGGGGAGCTGTTTTTT	CASSLEGMGTYANTGELFF
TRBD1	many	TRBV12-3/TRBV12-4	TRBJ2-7	TGTGCCAGCAGTTCCGGGACAGGGGCCTACGAGCAGTACTTC	CASSSGTGAYEQYF
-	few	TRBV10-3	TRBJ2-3	TGTGCCACCGGGCAGGGGGATACGCAGTATTTT	CATGQGDTQYF
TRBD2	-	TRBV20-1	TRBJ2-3	TGCAGTGCTAGAAGCGGGACCAGTAGGACAGATACGCAGTATTTT	CSARSGTSRTDTQYF
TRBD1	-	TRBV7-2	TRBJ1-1	TGTGCCAGCAGCGCAATAATGGCAGGGGGCACTGAAGCTTTCTTT	CASSAIMAGGTEAFF
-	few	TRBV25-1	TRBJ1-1	TGTGCCAGCAGTGAATATCTTAGCGGACAGCAAGCTTTCTTT	CASSEYLSGQQAFF
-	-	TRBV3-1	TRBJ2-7	TGTGCCAGCAGCCAAGTTGGGGGCAGGTCCTACGAGCAGTACTTC	CASSQVGGRSYEQYF
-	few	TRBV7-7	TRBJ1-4	TGTGCCAGCAGCTTAGGGGTTGGGGAAAAACTGTTTTTT	CASSLGVGEKLFF
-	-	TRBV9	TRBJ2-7	TGTGCCAGCAGCCCAACACTTGGAGAAACGCGGGAGCAGTACTTC	CASSPTLGETREQYF
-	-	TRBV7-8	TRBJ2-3	TGTGCCAGCAGCCGACCCTTTAGGACGGGGCCCCGGAATACGCAGTATTTT	CASSRPFRTGPRNTQYF
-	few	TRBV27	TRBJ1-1	TGTGCCAGCACCCGACTCCCGTTCCACACTGAAGCTTTCTTT	CASTRLPFHTEAFF
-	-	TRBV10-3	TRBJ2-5	TGTGCCATCAGTGAGTCGAGGGGAGAAGAGACCCAGTACTTC	CAISESRGEETQYF
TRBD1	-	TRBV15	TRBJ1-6	TGTGCCACCAGCAGAGATCTTCCAGGGGGGCGGAACTCACCCCTCCACTTT	CATSRDLPGGRNSPLHF
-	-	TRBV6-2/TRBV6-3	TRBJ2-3	TGTGCCAGCAGTTCCGGCCTCGTGATGTTCACAGATACGCAGTATTTT	CASSSGLVMFTDTQYF
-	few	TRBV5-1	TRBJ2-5	TGCGCCAGCAGCTTGGCAGGGGCGCCCATCCAAGAGACCCAGTACTTC	CASSLAGAPIQETQYF
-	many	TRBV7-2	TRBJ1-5	TGTGCCAGCAGCTCGGACTACAATCAGCCCCAGCATTTT	CASSSDYNQPQHF
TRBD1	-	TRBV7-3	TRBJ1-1	TGTGCCAGCAGCTTATCGGGGACAGGGTGGAAGGGCACTGAAGCTTTCTTT	CASSLSGTGWKGTEAFF
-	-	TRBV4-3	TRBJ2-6	TGCGCCAGCAGCCAAGGAGGAGGGAGTGCTGGGGCCAACGTCCTGACTTTC	CASSQGGGSAGANVLTF
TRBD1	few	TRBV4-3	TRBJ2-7	TGCGCCAGCAGCCAACTATTGGGACAGGGCTCCTACGAGCAGTACTTC	CASSQLLGQGSYEQYF
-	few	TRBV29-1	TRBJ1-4	TGCAGCGTTGAAGGTTCGACAGAGAATAATGAAAAACTGTTTTTT	CSVEGSTENNEKLFF
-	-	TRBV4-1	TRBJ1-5	TGCGCCAGCAGCCAAGATCGAGGGGAGGGTCATCATTTT	CASSQDRGEGHHF
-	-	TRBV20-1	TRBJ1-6	TGCAGTGCTAGAGATTTAAGGGCGGCTTCACCCCTCCACTTT	CSARDLRAASPLHF
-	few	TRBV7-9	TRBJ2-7	TGTGCCAGCAGCTTAGGTTCGGGCAGTTTGGTTTACGAGCAGTACTTC	CASSLGSGSLVYEQYF
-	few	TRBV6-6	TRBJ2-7	TGTGCCAGCAGTGACCGACTGAGCAACTACGAGCAGTACTTC	CASSDRLSNYEQYF
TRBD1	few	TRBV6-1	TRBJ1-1	TGTGCCAGCAGCCAACAGGGGGCAGACACTGAAGCTTTCTTT	CASSQQGADTEAFF
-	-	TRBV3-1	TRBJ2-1	TGTGCCAGCAGCCAATTTGGGGGTAATGAGCAGTTCTTC	CASSQFGGNEQFF
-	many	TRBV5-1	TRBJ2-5	TGCGCCAGCAGCTTGATAAGTGGCGGGGCGGGGACCCAGTACTTC	CASSLISGGAGTQYF